A single T cell receptor beta chain is shown here with its context. What antigen it recognizes has not been identified. Base qualities are not provided; no much larger clone lies one nucleotide away. The data belong to a study of shared clonotypes between healthy human individuals (dated by TCRdb to about 2020). Looking at the study overall: The cohort comprised two women and a few men aged 18 to 49 years. Per donor, leukapheresis produced somewhere between about 0.94 and 8.9 billion PBMCs. To estimate repertoire size and how much clonotypes are shared between individuals, the study performed deep sequencing of blood TCR repertoires from a few healthy adults. Per donor, three plates each were used for CD4 naive and CD4 memory, two for CD8 naive, and one for CD8 memory. To increase sequencing depth and limit assay-specific biases, different laboratories used diverse techniques to prepare libraries and sequence TCR repertoires. Points the paper makes about the study in general: Pairwise subsampling led to the expectation that sequencing depth would affect the degree of clonotype sharing among donors. Incomplete sequencing was indicated by rarefaction of sorted-subset datasets, despite the large sequencing depth. Sampling was restricted to blood, and TCR repertoires in tissues likely differ from the TCR repertoires found in blood. About 5% of naive CD4, 3.5% of naive CD8, about 2.1% of memory CD4, and about 0.4% of memory CD8 clonotypes were shared across a few donors. Estimated clonotype richness was generally larger for naive than for memory subsets. Because the study included only a small number of donors, the genetic and exposure-history diversity represented was limited. Higher generation probabilities were observed for clonotypes shared by all four sorted-subset donors than for non-shared clonotypes.

Using the deep immunoSEQ assay, multiplex PCR amplified TCR CDR3 regions from genomic DNA. Extracted genomic DNA from each cell subset was distributed evenly across all wells of several immunoSEQ 96-well plates, and each plate was treated as a replicate. Each replicate PCR for sorted subsets received approximately 200 ng genomic DNA, equal to about 30,000 T cell genomes. The purified libraries were quantified using a Qubit 3.0 fluorometer, sized with a Bioanalyzer 2100, and then quantified again using the KAPA Library Quantification kit. Each immunoSEQ 96-well plate was sequenced on its own single-read 150-cycle Illumina NextSeq 550 flow cell. On the authors' methods: Because the immunoSEQ output held only junctional sequences and lacked quality scores, the filtering could not match the filtering applied to full-length reads. To assign V/J genes and CDR3, sequences were annotated against IMGT germline references using PyIR, a Python wrapper for IgBLAST v1.9. Reads were removed for weak V/J assignments (E-value above 1e-6), missing CDR3, stop codons, out-of-frame junctions, or ambiguous translated residues. V3J clonotypes were defined as sequences sharing the same inferred V gene, J gene, and CDR3 amino acid sequence. The percentage overlap between two repertoires was calculated by dividing the number of shared unique clonotypes by the size of the smaller repertoire. Repertoire richness was assessed with RTK rarefaction, the Chao1 estimator, and Recon v2.1 estimates of unobserved clonotypes. Generation probabilities for all TCRbeta clonotypes obtained by the gDNA method from a few donors were computed using OLGA. TCRdb provides this immuneACCESS table in a form limited to in-frame rearrangements. Some clones are lacking; in checked studies, under half of them reflect an unresolved V gene, and why the rest are absent is not known. V, J and clone size are those of that table, while D and trimming were read from the DNA. Present in this sample are about 380,000 clones, roughly 96% of which were seen just once. Together, the top ten hold 0.32% of the sample.

Healthy HIV-negative adults with no recently reported acute infections or vaccinations were included as donors. All donors were Caucasian adults living in Nashville, Tennessee, USA. The CD8 memory samples were a combination of magnetically selected CD45RO+ cells and CCR7-negative CD45RA+ effector memory (TemRA) cells. Blood was collected by leukapheresis, and PBMCs were isolated by Ficoll-Histopaque density gradient centrifugation and then cryopreserved in liquid nitrogen vapor phase. Purity and quantity of every magnetically sorted T cell population were checked by analytical flow cytometry. Genomic DNA was isolated from every sorted fraction and measured by UV absorbance on a Nanodrop 2000c. The cysteine opens and the phenylalanine closes a CDR3 of 15 amino acids. Just CDR3 DNA is preserved here, 45 bases in frame from base 1. CDR1 and CDR2, per the germline V gene, are MGHRA and YSYEKL. Trimming removed 5 bases from V and 7 bases from J; the gene matches leave 9 bases unexplained.

This sequence originates from a man aged 30 to 39 in good health. Recombination linked TRBV4-1 to TRBJ1-4; 8 central bases correspond to TRBD1. Sequencing input: memory CD8+ T cells sorted from blood. The cell subset or site label, read with the paper, signifies: CD45RO+ cells pooled with CCR7-negative TemRA cells. Here is the DNA: TGCGCCAGCAGCGGCCCCAGGGGGCGAGGTGAAAAACTGTTTTTT. This codes for CASSGPRGRGEKLFF.